Below, 27 T cell receptor beta chains from the same sample are listed, as sequenced in a study of identical twins. TCRdb re-derived calls from the 5' RACE reads in MiXCR, one entry per CDR3 protein. This table holds around 470,000 distinct CDR3 sequences, over 12% found once. These data also formed part of another study, on yellow fever vaccine responses in identical twins.

Sequenced material: CD4+ T cells sorted from blood. Every receptor here comes from a young woman in good health.

The V gene is TRBV7-2, the J gene TRBJ1-2; 7 bases agree with TRBD1. V was clipped by 2 bases and J by 5 bases; unmatched bases: 8. CDR1 is SGHTA, CDR2 FQGNSA, per germline. The CDR3 has 15 residues. The CDR3 here is CASSLKFPGGYGYTF. The CDR3 bases are TGTGCCAGCAGCTTAAAATTTCCAGGGGGTTATGGCTACACCTTC.

This clonotype was counted a few times. In DNA form, the CDR3 reads TGCGCCAGCAGCCGGGGGGGAGTAGAGACCCAGTACTTC. Translation gives CASSRGGVETQYF. This chain links TRBV5-1 with TRBJ2-5; 8 bases agree with TRBD2. J lost 4 bases, V lost 4 bases, and 3 bases had no gene match. The CDR3 is made up of 13 amino acids. The germline CDR1 and CDR2 sequences are SGHRS and YFSETQ.

This clonotype was observed a few times. V gene TRBV20-1 combines with J gene TRBJ2-1; D unclear. Germline CDR1 reads DFQATT; CDR2 reads SNEGSKA (reference sequence). This CDR3 is built from 14 residues. V was pared by 3 bases and J by 0 bases, with 9 bases between. The CDR3: CSASPNLSYNEQFF. The CDR3 DNA is TGCAGTGCTAGCCCTAACCTCTCCTACAATGAGCAGTTCTTC.

The V gene is TRBV14, the J gene TRBJ1-2, with TRBD1 matching 8 bases. The J segment lost 8 bases and the V segment lost 5 bases, leaving 10 bases of the junction unmatched. Germline CDR1 and CDR2: SGHDN and FVKESK. The CDR3 has 14 residues. Here the CDR3 reads CASSADRGRSGYTF. For the CDR3, the DNA is TGTGCCAGCAGCGCCGACAGGGGAAGGAGCGGCTACACCTTC.

J is TRBJ2-1 and V is TRBV7-2, with TRBD2 identical over 7 bases. The V segment lost 0 bases and the J segment 5 bases; nucleotides outside the gene matches: 10. This CDR3 has 17 residues. Germline CDR1 is SGHTA and CDR2 is FQGNSA. CDR3 amino acids: CASSLAMAASGNNEQFF. The CDR3 region has the DNA TGTGCCAGCAGCTTAGCCATGGCGGCTAGCGGAAACAATGAGCAGTTCTTC.

This chain joins TRBV10-3 and TRBJ2-3; D remains ambiguous. CDR3 length: 12 residues. Trimming left V 7 bases short and J 3 bases short, with 8 bases between. In germline, CDR1 is ENHRY, CDR2 SYGVKD. The CDR3 bases are TGTGCCATCAAGGGTGAAACAGATACGCAGTATTTT. Translating it yields CAIKGETDTQYF.

This clonotype has only a few counts. J is TRBJ1-1 and V is TRBV9, with 11 bases identical to TRBD1. V dropped 4 bases and J dropped 4; count of bases not matched to a gene: 9. This CDR3 region has 16 residues. The V gene's germline CDR1 is SGDLS and CDR2 YYNGEE. In nucleotides, the CDR3 is TGTGCCAGCAGCCCCAGGACAGGGGGCTCTTTCACTGAAGCTTTCTTT. Translated, it gives CASSPRTGGSFTEAFF.

The sample holds one count of this clonotype. This chain joins TRBV5-1 and TRBJ1-2; the D gene is possibly TRBD1 (5 bases). The CDR3 spans 15 residues. Germline V lookup: CDR1 SGHRS, CDR2 YFSETQ. V lost 3 bases and J 8 bases, leaving 20 bases between the germline ends. The CDR3 loop is CASSSELDTRRGYTF. The CDR3 coding sequence is TGCGCCAGCAGCTCGGAGTTGGACACCCGTAGGGGCTACACCTTC.

This clonotype came up many times. The chain carries TRBV4-2 and TRBJ2-3; 8 nucleotides agree with TRBD2. The CDR3 spans 16 residues. Germline V gene lookup returns CDR1 LGHNA and CDR2 YNFKEQ. V was pared by 0 bases and J by 5 bases, with 7 bases of the junction left unmatched. The CDR3 DNA sequence: TGTGCCAGCAGCCAAGAGCCCATAGCGGGGTTAGATACGCAGTATTTT. Translation gives CASSQEPIAGLDTQYF.

The sample holds a few counts of this clonotype. J is TRBJ2-1 and V is TRBV20-1, with a tentative D call TRBD2 (6 bases). Deletions cut 3 bases from V and 6 bases from J, with 15 bases between. CDR3 length: 14 residues. Per germline, CDR1 DFQATT and CDR2 SNEGSKA (reference sequence). CDR3 in amino acids: CSASAGLPGNEQFF. In nucleotides, the CDR3 is TGCAGTGCTAGCGCGGGACTCCCGGGCAATGAGCAGTTCTTC.

This clonotype was recorded a few times. J is TRBJ1-6 and V is TRBV12-3 or TRBV12-4, with TRBD1 matching over 7 bases. Trimming took 6 bases from V and 8 from J; bases not matched to a gene: 16. The CDR3 is 17 amino acids. CDR3 amino acids: CASRLSGATGKHSPLHF. DNA of the CDR3: TGTGCCAGCAGATTGTCCGGGGCGACAGGGAAGCATTCACCCCTCCACTTT.

This clonotype showed up just a few times. The V gene is TRBV11-2, the J gene TRBJ2-5; 7 positions match TRBD2. Germline lookup yields CDR1 SGHAT and CDR2 FQNNGV. V was pared by 5 bases and J by 7 bases, with 16 bases of the junction left unmatched. The CDR3 loop spans 16 amino acids. CDR3 in DNA: TGTGCCAGCAGCGGAACCCGGACGGCTGGCGGGGGGACCCAGTACTTC. Amino acids: CASSGTRTAGGGTQYF.

This clonotype has only a few counts. The chain couples TRBV20-1 to TRBJ1-6, with unresolved D. The germline V gene encodes CDR1 DFQATT and CDR2 SNEGSKA (reference sequence). With 5 bases removed from V and 5 bases from J, the gap between germline ends came to 13 bases. The CDR3 has 14 amino acids. CDR3 sequence reads: CSAPRPGNNSPLHF. The CDR3 DNA reads as TGCAGTGCTCCCCGACCCGGTAATAATTCACCCCTCCACTTT.

The chain joins TRBV7-2 to TRBJ1-5; 8 nucleotides agree with TRBD1. J was trimmed by 3 bases and V by 5 bases; bases with no gene match: 6. CDR3 length: 15 amino acids. The germline V gene has CDR1 SGHTA and CDR2 FQGNSA. The CDR3 DNA follows: TGTGCCAGCAGCCGTAAGACAGGGGACAATCAGCCCCAGCATTTT. It encodes CASSRKTGDNQPQHF.

This clonotype has only a few counts. V gene TRBV19 combines with J gene TRBJ2-1, with TRBD1 identical over 9 bases. The V gene's germline CDR1 is LNHDA and CDR2 SQIVND (reference sequence). Trimming cost V 4 bases and J 7 bases; bases outside gene matches: 8. The CDR3 runs 15 residues. CDR3 bases: TGTGCCAGTAGTACCGCCATGGGACAGGGTAATGAGCAGTTCTTC. Its protein is CASSTAMGQGNEQFF.

The sample holds a few counts of this clonotype. The V and J genes are TRBV6-1 and TRBJ2-4, with a weak D call TRBD2 (6 bases). The germline V and J ends were trimmed by 5 bases and 2 bases, with 16 bases remaining between them. This CDR3 is 16 amino acids long. Germline V lookup: CDR1 MNHNS, CDR2 SASEGT. CDR3 nucleotide sequence: TGTGCCAGCAGTCCTGGGGAGGTTCGGACCAAAAACATTCAGTACTTC. Translation: CASSPGEVRTKNIQYF.

The V and J genes are TRBV6-2 or TRBV6-3 and TRBJ2-5; D is ambiguous. CDR1 and CDR2 from the germline V gene are MNHEY and SVGEGT. V shed 1 base and J shed 5 bases, with 11 bases lying between them. This CDR3 has 14 amino acids. The CDR3, as DNA: TGTGCCAGCAGTTACTTAGTTTCCCCTGAGACCCAGTACTTC. Translated, it gives CASSYLVSPETQYF.

This chain links TRBV7-2 with TRBJ2-2; 9 bases are shared with TRBD2. Germline CDR1 SGHTA, CDR2 FQGNSA. The length of the CDR3 is 15 residues. V dropped 1 base and J dropped 7; count of bases not matched to a gene: 4. The CDR3 protein is CASSLVAGEFGELFF. CDR3 nucleotides: TGTGCCAGCAGCTTAGTAGCGGGAGAATTCGGGGAGCTGTTTTTT.

The rearrangement uses TRBV20-1 and TRBJ2-5, with TRBD2 matching 10 bases. The germline gives CDR1 DFQATT, CDR2 SNEGSKA (reference sequence). The CDR3 length is 14 residues. V was pared by 6 bases and J by 2 bases, with 6 bases of the junction left unmatched. CDR3 sequence (DNA): TGCAGTGCAAAACTAGCGGGAAAACAAGAGACCCAGTACTTC. Translation gives CSAKLAGKQETQYF.

The chain combines TRBV4-1 with TRBJ1-6; TRBD1 agrees at 7 bases. Germline CDR1 is MGHRA and CDR2 is YSYEKL. CDR3 length: 16 residues. Trimming at V came to 1 base and at J to 8 bases, leaving 8 bases not matched to a gene. CDR3 in DNA: TGCGCCAGCAGCCAAGGTCCGGGACAGTACCATTCACCCCTCCACTTT. Translated, it gives CASSQGPGQYHSPLHF.

This clonotype was observed a handful of times. The J gene is TRBJ2-7, the V gene TRBV21-1; the D segment call TRBD2 is taken from the table without a DNA check. TRBV21-1 is designated a pseudogene. The CDR3 is 16 amino acids. CDR3 DNA sequence: TGTGCCAGCAGCAAAGAGGGGCAGGGAGGGGACCACGAGCAGTACTTC. Residues: CASSKEGQGGDHEQYF.

The rearrangement uses TRBV21-1 and TRBJ2-7; the table's D call, TRBD1, has no DNA check behind it. TRBV21-1 is given as a pseudogene. The CDR3 totals 14 residues. CDR3: CASSPRTGESEQYF. The CDR3 bases are TGTGCCAGCAGCCCCCGGACAGGGGAAAGTGAGCAGTACTTC.

The genes are TRBV4-3 and TRBJ2-2; 8 bases are shared with TRBD1. Per germline, CDR1 LGHNA and CDR2 YSLEER. Germline trimming cut 1 base from V and 1 base from J; bases unmatched to any gene: 2. The CDR3 sequence is 16 residues long. The CDR3 DNA sequence: TGCGCCAGCAGCCAAGCCGGGACAGGGAACACCGGGGAGCTGTTTTTT. Translation gives CASSQAGTGNTGELFF.

The chain links TRBV12-3 or TRBV12-4 to TRBJ1-1; a possible D gene is TRBD1 (5 bases). The CDR3 consists of 15 residues. Deletions cut 7 bases from V and 6 bases from J, with 21 bases between. In DNA form, the CDR3 reads TGTGCCAGCACCGGGGCGGGGTGGGGGGTCCCTGAAGCTTTCTTT. Protein sequence: CASTGAGWGVPEAFF.

V is TRBV2 and J is TRBJ2-1, with D perhaps TRBD2 (6 bases). Germline CDR1 and CDR2: SNHLY and FYNNEI. V lost 6 bases and J 1 base, leaving 10 bases between the germline ends. The CDR3 totals 14 residues. Here the CDR3 reads CASRPGTSYNEQFF. In DNA, the CDR3 is TGTGCCAGCAGGCCGGGGACTTCCTACAATGAGCAGTTCTTC.

This clonotype has a handful of counts. The V call is TRBV20-1, the J call TRBJ2-3, with 11 bases matching TRBD2. The junction had 3 bases not matched to a gene; V was cut back by 5 bases and J by 5 bases. The CDR3 has 13 residues. Germline CDR1 reads DFQATT; CDR2 reads SNEGSKA (reference sequence). This chain's CDR3 is CSAPLAGGDTQYF. The CDR3 DNA is TGCAGTGCTCCCCTAGCGGGGGGAGATACGCAGTATTTT.

This clonotype was counted between two and nine times. The chain joins TRBV11-2 to TRBJ2-3; 7 positions match TRBD2. CDR1 SGHAT and CDR2 FQNNGV come from the germline V gene. This CDR3 is 14 amino acids long. V was pared by 5 bases and J by 3 bases, with 5 bases of the junction left unmatched. Written as DNA, the CDR3 is TGTGCCAGCAGCAAAACTAGCGTGACAGATACGCAGTATTTT. This sequence encodes CASSKTSVTDTQYF. The full variable domain, completed using reference TRBV11-2 and TRBJ2-3, is EAGVAQSPRYKIIEKRQSVAFWCNPISGHATLYWYQQILGQGPKLLIQFQNNGVVDDSQLPKDRFSAERLKGVDSTLKIQPAKLEDSAVYLCASSKTSVTDTQYFGPGTRLTVL.